This passage covers 21 T cell receptor beta chains from one sample sequenced in a study of response to subunit inactivated influenza vaccine. MiXCR, run by TCRdb on the RT-PCR reads, gives a single entry per CDR3 protein. This sample has 450,000 to 700,000 distinct CDR3 sequences; 12% to 15% occur once, and the top ten carry around 10%. The sequences come from PBMCs from blood, collected less than 13 days after vaccination. The receptors stem from a man aged 50-60 years who received an inactivated influenza vaccine.

The chain couples TRBV11-3 to TRBJ2-7, with 7 bases fitting TRBD2. There are 14 residues in the CDR3. Germline trimming cut 0 bases from V and 3 bases from J; bases unmatched to any gene: 2. Germline CDR1 is SGHNT and CDR2 is YENEEA. CDR3 nucleotide sequence: TGTGCCAGCAGCTTAGACGCTAGCGGCTACGAGCAGTACTTC. Amino acids: CASSLDASGYEQYF. The full variable domain, rest sourced from reference TRBV11-3 and TRBJ2-7, is EAGVVQSPRYKIIEKKQPVAFWCNPISGHNTLYWYLQNLGQGPELLIRYENEEAVDDSQLPKDRFSAERLKGVDSTLKIQPAELGDSAVYLCASSLDASGYEQYFGPGTRLTVT.

This chain links TRBV11-2 with TRBJ2-1; D might be TRBD1 (6 bases). V lost 5 bases and J lost 9, with 23 bases in between. Germline V gene data show CDR1 as SGHAT and CDR2 as FQNNGV. This CDR3 is built from 16 residues. The CDR3 DNA reads TGTGCCAGCAGCCCGCTGCAGGGGCGCCTTAATTTTGAGCAGTTCTTC. As protein: CASSPLQGRLNFEQFF.

The genes are TRBV4-1 and TRBJ2-7; D might be TRBD2 (5 bases). Germline V gives CDR1 MGHRA, CDR2 YSYEKL. The CDR3 length is 12 residues. Trimming left V 0 bases short and J 7 bases short, with 7 bases between. Here the CDR3 DNA reads TGCGCCAGCAGCCAAGAACGCGGGGAGCAGTACTTC. This gives the protein CASSQERGEQYF.

This clonotype was recorded a few times. The J gene is TRBJ2-3, the V gene TRBV4-3; tentatively, D is TRBD1 or TRBD2 (6 bases each). CDR3 size: 14 residues. The germline gives CDR1 LGHNA, CDR2 YSLEER. V lost 0 bases to trimming and J lost 9 bases, with 13 bases between them. CDR3 coding DNA: TGCGCCAGCAGCCAAGATCGGGGGCGGAGGACGCAGTATTTT. It translates to CASSQDRGRRTQYF.

This chain uses TRBV5-1 with TRBJ1-1, with D perhaps TRBD1 (5 bases). Trimming removed 0 bases at V and 4 bases at J, with 13 bases between. The germline V gene has CDR1 SGHRS and CDR2 YFSETQ. This CDR3 region has 15 residues. The CDR3 nucleotides read TGCGCCAGCAGCTTGGCAGGGAATTGGGTCACTGAAGCTTTCTTT. Protein sequence: CASSLAGNWVTEAFF. Supplemented by reference TRBV5-1 and TRBJ1-1, the full variable domain reads KAGVTQTPRYLIKTRGQQVTLSCSPISGHRSVSWYQQTPGQGLQFLFEYFSETQRNKGNFPGRFSGRQFSNSRSEMNVSTLELGDSALYLCASSLAGNWVTEAFFGQGTRLTVV.

The CDR3 region is CAISDGAEKGEQFF. For the CDR3, the DNA is TGTGCCATCAGTGATGGAGCGGAGAAAGGGGAGCAGTTCTTC. The rearrangement links TRBV10-3 to TRBJ2-1, with D perhaps TRBD2 (5 bases). CDR1 is ENHRY, CDR2 SYGVKD, per germline. CDR3 length equals 14 residues. The V and J ends lost 3 bases and 10 bases respectively, with 16 bases between them.

This clonotype was found once. V usage is TRBV12-3 or TRBV12-4 and J usage is TRBJ2-4; no reliable D call. Deletions cut 4 bases from V and 2 bases from J, with 12 bases between. CDR3 length: 15 amino acids. In nucleotides, the CDR3 is TGTGCCAGCAGTTCAACAGCGAAGTCCAAAAACATTCAGTACTTC. The encoded protein is CASSSTAKSKNIQYF.

The CDR3 sequence is CAISEQGGNQETQYF. CDR3 nucleotide sequence: TGTGCCATCAGTGAACAGGGAGGGAACCAAGAGACCCAGTACTTC. The chain joins TRBV10-3 to TRBJ2-5; possibly TRBD2 for D (7 bases). This CDR3 is built from 15 residues. Deletions cut 3 bases from V and 0 bases from J, with 11 bases between. Germline CDR1 ENHRY, CDR2 SYGVKD.

The chain couples TRBV5-6 to TRBJ2-5; D is possibly TRBD2 (6 bases). This CDR3 is 18 amino acids long. V lost 1 base and J 4 bases, leaving 23 bases between the germline ends. The germline gives CDR1 SGHDT, CDR2 YYEEEE. The CDR3 region is CASSLTPRPGSQGETQYF. The CDR3 nucleotides are TGTGCCAGCAGCTTGACTCCCCGGCCCGGGAGTCAGGGAGAGACCCAGTACTTC.

The J gene is TRBJ2-1, the V gene TRBV7-2; 8 bases map to TRBD1. Germline-derived CDR1 and CDR2 are SGHTA and FQGNSA. J lost 9 bases, V lost 1 base, and 8 bases had no gene match. This CDR3 has 15 residues. CDR3 sequence: CASSLEGQVKSEQFF. The DNA of the CDR3 is TGTGCCAGCAGCTTAGAGGGACAGGTTAAGTCTGAGCAGTTCTTC.

This clonotype has ten or more counts. The V call is TRBV7-2, the J call TRBJ2-1; D gene ambiguous. CDR1 is SGHTA, CDR2 FQGNSA, per germline. Trimming left V 1 base short and J 14 bases short, with 9 bases between. The CDR3 is 11 amino acids. CDR3 bases: TGTGCCAGCAGCTTAGGGCGTCGGGAGTTCTTC. It translates to CASSLGRREFF.

The chain carries TRBV15 and TRBJ2-1, with 8 bases lining up with TRBD2. This CDR3 is built from 14 residues. Germline CDR1 is LNHNV and CDR2 is YYDKDF (reference sequence). With V trimmed by 0 bases and J by 8 bases, 3 bases remained unmatched. CDR3 sequence: CATSRDGTRDEQFF. CDR3 coding DNA: TGTGCCACCAGCAGAGATGGGACTAGGGATGAGCAGTTCTTC.

In its sample, this clonotype was seen a few times. V and J are TRBV7-2 and TRBJ2-2; TRBD1 agrees at 9 bases. Germline V CDR1 and CDR2: SGHTA, FQGNSA. This CDR3 is built from 13 residues. The trim removed 8 bases at V and 6 bases at J, leaving 4 bases unmatched. Here the CDR3 reads CASPGQGSGELFF. The CDR3 nucleotides are TGTGCCAGCCCTGGACAGGGGTCCGGGGAGCTGTTTTTT. Filled out from reference TRBV7-2 and TRBJ2-2, the complete variable domain reads GAGVSQSPSNKVTEKGKDVELRCDPISGHTALYWYRQSLGQGLEFLIYFQGNSAPDKSGLPSDRFSAERTGGSVSTLTIQRTQQEDSAVYLCASPGQGSGELFFGEGSRLTVL.

There are a few counts of this clonotype. V gene TRBV4-1 combines with J gene TRBJ1-2, with TRBD1 identical over 7 bases. Germline CDR1 MGHRA, CDR2 YSYEKL. V was clipped by 3 bases and J by 5 bases; unmatched bases: 12. The CDR3 runs to 16 residues. In nucleotides, the CDR3 is TGCGCCAGCAGCCACAAAACGGGACAGATACTTTATGGCTACACCTTC. It specifies CASSHKTGQILYGYTF.

J is TRBJ1-2 and V is TRBV12-3 or TRBV12-4; D is unresolved. The V and J ends lost 6 bases and 4 bases respectively, with 18 bases between them. The CDR3 is 15 amino acids. This CDR3 reads CASSPPFGVAYGYTF. CDR3 nucleotide sequence: TGTGCCAGCAGCCCCCCCTTCGGGGTCGCCTATGGCTACACCTTC.

The rearrangement joins TRBV27 to TRBJ2-7; the match to TRBD2 covers 10 bases. J gave up 5 bases and V 2 bases, and 6 bases lay outside the gene matches. Germline V gives CDR1 MNHEY, CDR2 SMNVEV (reference sequence). CDR3 length: 15 amino acids. CDR3 region: CASSLIAGGIHEQYF. CDR3 sequence (DNA): TGTGCCAGCAGTTTAATAGCGGGGGGCATCCACGAGCAGTACTTC.

For this clonotype: It is likely a read error, because the conserved phenylalanine at the end of the CDR3 is missing. The chain links TRBV5-1 to TRBJ2-7; possible D gene TRBD2, 5 bases. The CDR3 has 14 residues. Trimming removed 0 bases from V and 0 bases from J, with 7 bases in between. The germline CDR1 and CDR2 sequences are SGHRS and YFSETQ. CDR3 protein: CASSLARGSYEQYS. CDR3 DNA sequence: TGCGCCAGCAGCTTGGCCCGGGGCTCCTACGAGCAGTACTCC.

V gene TRBV28 combines with J gene TRBJ2-7; the match to TRBD1 covers 11 bases. Trimming took 7 bases from V and 7 from J; bases not matched to a gene: 3. The CDR3 consists of 12 residues. CDR1 MDHEN and CDR2 SYDVKM come from the germline V gene. The CDR3 DNA follows: TGTGCCAGCAAGGACAGGGGGCGTGAGCAGTACTTC. Amino acids: CASKDRGREQYF.

The V gene is TRBV4-3, the J gene TRBJ2-7, with D possibly TRBD2 on 5 matching bases. In germline, CDR1 is LGHNA, CDR2 YSLEER. Trimming shortened V by 4 bases and J by 2 bases, and 15 bases separated the two germline ends. This CDR3 is built from 15 residues. The CDR3 is CASSRELDTPYEQYF. CDR3 DNA: TGCGCCAGCAGCCGGGAGCTCGACACCCCCTACGAGCAGTACTTC.

This clonotype was counted between two and nine times. The chain is built from TRBV4-3 and TRBJ2-7; TRBD1 agrees at 7 bases. The V gene end was trimmed by 3 bases and the J gene end by 8 bases; junction bases not matched to a gene: 7. This CDR3 is built from 13 residues. The germline V gene has CDR1 LGHNA and CDR2 YSLEER. CDR3 region: CASSQDNRGQQYF. CDR3 nucleotides: TGCGCCAGCAGCCAGGATAACAGGGGTCAGCAGTACTTC.

This clonotype occurred many times. The genes are TRBV20-1 and TRBJ2-5; TRBD2 agrees at 11 bases. The trim removed 6 bases at V and 3 bases at J, leaving 12 bases unmatched. Germline V gene sequence: CDR1 DFQATT, CDR2 SNEGSKA (reference sequence). The length of the CDR3 is 16 residues. CDR3 sequence (DNA): TGCAGTGCGGCGCGTCATTTGGGACTAGCGGAAGAGACCCAGTACTTC. The encoded protein is CSAARHLGLAEETQYF.